Following are 32 T cell receptor beta chains from one sample sequenced in a study of cytomegalovirus exposure and HLA in healthy donors. This PCR relied on a set of 60 Vbeta primers and 13 Jbeta primers. Sequenced by immunoSEQ multiplex PCR; TCRdb stores in-frame clones only, minus some. The data hold around 41,000 clones, with almost 70% observed a single time. Sequences were obtained from PBMCs. These receptors were collected from a man aged 40-50 years in good health and CMV-seronegative.

The rearrangement uses TRBV6-5 and TRBJ1-1, with a weak D call TRBD1 (6 bases). Germline assignment: CDR1 MNHEY and CDR2 SVGAGI. The CDR3 contains 14 residues. V lost 6 bases and J 2 bases, leaving 13 bases between the germline ends. CDR3 nucleotide sequence: TGTGCCAGCAGGGACGGACAGCCTAACACTGAAGCTTTCTTT. This gives the protein CASRDGQPNTEAFF.

V is TRBV6-5 and J is TRBJ1-2; possible D gene TRBD1, 5 bases. CDR1 is MNHEY and CDR2 is SVGAGI in the germline V gene. V gave up 3 bases and J gave up 7 bases, with 9 bases separating them. The CDR3 is made up of 12 amino acids. The CDR3 DNA sequence: TGTGCCAGCAGTTATCGGGGGGGTGGCTACACCTTC. This encodes CASSYRGGGYTF.

This clone was counted only a few times. V is TRBV28 and J is TRBJ1-2; TRBD1 agrees at 10 bases. The CDR3 length is 17 residues. CDR1 is MDHEN and CDR2 is SYDVKM in the germline V gene. V shed 1 base and J 4 bases; nucleotides not matched to a gene: 9. CDR3 protein: CASSLYVQGQGPYGYTF. CDR3 bases: TGTGCCAGCAGTTTATATGTTCAGGGACAGGGGCCCTATGGCTACACCTTC.

This clone has just a few counts. The V gene is TRBV7-9, the J gene TRBJ2-3; 7 bases map to TRBD2. There are 14 residues in the CDR3. Germline CDR1 SEHNR, CDR2 FQNEAQ (reference sequence). The V and J ends lost 11 bases and 2 bases, in that order; junction bases with no gene match: 10. The CDR3 nucleotides are TGTGCCGCAGGAGCGGGGACCCACACAGATACGCAGTATTTT. Translation: CAAGAGTHTDTQYF.

The chain joins TRBV6-1 to TRBJ2-7, with 7 bases fitting TRBD1. The CDR3 length is 13 residues. From germline, CDR1 is MNHNS and CDR2 SASEGT. V shed 8 bases, J shed 3 bases, and the junction held 7 bases outside the gene matches. CDR3 DNA sequence: TGTGCCAGCTCGGACAGGCTATACTACGAGCAGTACTTC. Amino acid sequence: CASSDRLYYEQYF.

The rearrangement uses TRBV7-6 and TRBJ2-7; the match to TRBD2 covers 7 bases. The germline V gene encodes CDR1 SGHVS and CDR2 FNYEAQ. V shed 6 bases and J 3 bases; nucleotides not matched to a gene: 5. This CDR3 contains 13 residues. The CDR3 region has the DNA TGTGCCAGCAGTCCCGGGGAGGGCTACGAGCAGTACTTC. Its protein product is CASSPGEGYEQYF. Using reference TRBV7-6 and TRBJ2-7 for the parts outside the CDR3, the full variable domain is GAGVSQSPRYKVTKRGQDVALRCDPISGHVSLYWYRQALGQGPEFLTYFNYEAQQDKSGLPNDRFSAERPEGSISTLTIQRTEQRDSAMYRCASSPGEGYEQYFGPGTRLTVT.

This clone has a single count. This chain connects TRBV5-1 to TRBJ2-1; 8 bases agree with TRBD2. The germline V gene has CDR1 SGHRS and CDR2 YFSETQ. V trimming: 0 bases; J trimming: 4 bases; junction bases outside the gene matches: 3. The CDR3 runs to 15 residues. The CDR3 protein is CASSLDSGGYNEQFF. The DNA of the CDR3 is TGCGCCAGCAGCTTGGACAGCGGGGGATACAATGAGCAGTTCTTC.

The V gene is TRBV4-1, the J gene TRBJ1-5; 8 bases align to TRBD1. Germline V gene sequence: CDR1 MGHRA, CDR2 YSYEKL. The CDR3 is 15 amino acids. The V segment lost 4 bases and the J segment 3 bases; nucleotides outside the gene matches: 5. The CDR3 DNA is TGCGCCAGCAGCCCGACAGGGGCTTACAATCAGCCCCAGCATTTT. Protein product: CASSPTGAYNQPQHF.

The CDR3 spells CASSPTGQGAQNTEAFF. CDR3 sequence (DNA): TGTGCCAGCAGCCCAACTGGACAGGGGGCGCAGAACACTGAAGCTTTCTTT. The chain joins TRBV5-4 to TRBJ1-1; 11 bases align to TRBD1. Germline CDR1 SGHNT, CDR2 YYREEE (reference sequence). V lost 4 bases, J lost 1 base, and 9 bases stayed unmatched. CDR3 length equals 17 residues.

The chain uses TRBV4-2 and TRBJ2-7; 8 bases match TRBD2. J gave up 2 bases and V 1 base, and 4 bases lay outside the gene matches. Germline V gives CDR1 LGHNA, CDR2 YNFKEQ. CDR3 length: 15 amino acids. The CDR3 spells CASSQAAGGTYEQYF. The CDR3 region has the DNA TGTGCCAGCAGCCAAGCGGCGGGGGGAACCTACGAGCAGTACTTC.

V and J are TRBV6-5 and TRBJ1-1; D is unresolved. Trimming removed 4 bases at V and 2 bases at J, with 14 bases between. The CDR3 covers 15 residues. Germline-derived CDR1 and CDR2 are MNHEY and SVGAGI. CDR3 residues: CASSLSTKLNTEAFF. The CDR3 DNA reads TGTGCCAGCAGTTTATCTACCAAGCTCAACACTGAAGCTTTCTTT.

This chain connects TRBV9 to TRBJ2-7; D gene unclear. The CDR3 has 14 residues. From germline, CDR1 is SGDLS and CDR2 YYNGEE. V shed 0 bases and J shed 3 bases, with 10 bases lying between them. The CDR3 DNA sequence: TGTGCCAGCAGCGTAGGGGCTGGAATCTACGAGCAGTACTTC. Protein sequence: CASSVGAGIYEQYF.

This clone occurred a few times. The chain carries TRBV7-9 and TRBJ2-6; D is uncertain. Looked up from germline, CDR1 is SEHNR and CDR2 is FQNEAQ (reference sequence). Trimming cost V 0 bases and J 3 bases, with 3 bases left between them. This CDR3 spans 14 amino acids. The CDR3 loop reads CASSLARGANVLTF. For the CDR3, the DNA is TGTGCCAGCAGCTTAGCCCGTGGGGCCAACGTCCTGACTTTC.

Here the CDR3 reads CAWDGGDEKLFF. CDR3 nucleotide sequence: TGTGCCTGGGATGGAGGGGACGAAAAACTGTTTTTT. The chain has TRBV30 and TRBJ1-4; D perhaps matches TRBD1 (5 bases). Germline lookup yields CDR1 GTSNPN and CDR2 SVGIG (reference sequence). CDR3 length equals 12 residues. Trimming left V 5 bases short and J 8 bases short, with 12 bases between.

The V gene is TRBV10-1, the J gene TRBJ1-1, with a possible D match to TRBD1 (6 bases). In germline, CDR1 is WNHNN, CDR2 SYGVQD (reference sequence). Trimming took off 11 bases at V and 3 bases at J, with 19 bases between the two ends. This CDR3 comprises 14 residues. CDR3 nucleotide sequence: TGCGCCTTTCATCACAGGGCGGGTGACACTGAAGCTTTCTTT. Translated: CAFHHRAGDTEAFF.

The chain recombines TRBV2 with TRBJ2-5; the D is unclear. The V gene's germline CDR1 is SNHLY and CDR2 FYNNEI. This CDR3 has 10 residues. Trimming shortened V by 11 bases and J by 2 bases, and 6 bases separated the two germline ends. The CDR3 region has the DNA TGTGCCTCCAGACAAGAGACCCAGTACTTC. This codes for CASRQETQYF.

The chain has TRBV29-1 and TRBJ1-2; weak D call: TRBD1 (5 bases). The V end lost 6 bases, the J end lost 1 base, and 12 bases lay between the germline ends. CDR3 length equals 13 residues. The germline V gene encodes CDR1 SQVTM and CDR2 ANQGSEA. The CDR3 region has the DNA TGCAGCGTGTCGACAGACATTAACTATGGCTACACCTTC. It codes for CSVSTDINYGYTF.

This sequence joins TRBV9 and TRBJ2-5; a possible D gene is TRBD2 (6 bases). From germline, CDR1 is SGDLS and CDR2 YYNGEE. CDR3 length: 16 residues. The ends were cut back, 0 bases at V and 4 bases at J, with 16 bases in the middle. CDR3 residues: CASSVAGDWGGETQYF. The CDR3 region has the DNA TGTGCCAGCAGCGTAGCCGGGGACTGGGGAGGAGAGACCCAGTACTTC.

This chain connects TRBV29-1 to TRBJ1-1; no reliable D call. This CDR3 spans 14 amino acids. Germline assignment: CDR1 SQVTM and CDR2 ANQGSEA. The V end was cut by 3 bases, the J end by 1 base, with 12 bases between. The DNA of the CDR3 is TGCAGCGTTGAGGCCACAGCGGGGAACACTGAAGCTTTCTTT. Translating it yields CSVEATAGNTEAFF.

The rearrangement joins TRBV6-1 to TRBJ1-1, with D perhaps TRBD1 (5 bases). The length of the CDR3 is 14 residues. V was pared by 0 bases and J by 4 bases, with 9 bases between. Germline V gene data show CDR1 as MNHNS and CDR2 as SASEGT. The CDR3 nucleotides read TGTGCCAGCAGTGAAGCTCGAAGGGGCACTGAAGCTTTCTTT. Amino acid sequence: CASSEARRGTEAFF.

The chain links TRBV4-1 to TRBJ1-5; the match to TRBD1 covers 7 bases. The V gene's germline CDR1 is MGHRA and CDR2 YSYEKL. Trimming at V came to 3 bases and at J to 1 base, leaving 3 bases not matched to a gene. CDR3 length: 15 amino acids. The CDR3 nucleotides are TGCGCCAGCAGCCAGTCAGGGGGGAGCAATCAGCCCCAGCATTTT. It encodes CASSQSGGSNQPQHF.

J is TRBJ1-5 and V is TRBV28, with no clear D. The germline gives CDR1 MDHEN, CDR2 SYDVKM. The CDR3 spans 15 residues. V lost 3 bases and J 2 bases, leaving 11 bases between the germline ends. As DNA, the CDR3 is TGTGCCAGCAGTTTCGTCAGCACAGGCAATCAGCCCCAGCATTTT. Translating gives CASSFVSTGNQPQHF.

The chain joins TRBV5-1 to TRBJ2-7, with D maybe TRBD2 (5 bases). Between the trimmed V and J ends, which lost 0 bases and 0 bases, there was a span of 13 bases. The CDR3 length is 16 residues. Germline CDR1 is SGHRS and CDR2 is YFSETQ. DNA for the CDR3: TGCGCCAGCAGCTTGGGGGAGCCCTCTACCTCCTACGAGCAGTACTTC. Translation: CASSLGEPSTSYEQYF.

The chain employs TRBV30 and TRBJ1-1; tentatively, D is TRBD1 (5 bases). From germline, CDR1 is GTSNPN and CDR2 SVGIG (reference sequence). CDR3 length: 13 amino acids. Trimming took 3 bases from V and 3 from J, leaving 11 bases between them. The CDR3 here is CAWRAGLHTEAFF. CDR3 in DNA: TGTGCCTGGAGGGCAGGGCTTCACACTGAAGCTTTCTTT.

V is TRBV4-1 and J is TRBJ2-1; TRBD1 is a possible D gene (5 bases). CDR3 length: 15 amino acids. Trimming pared 4 bases from V and 3 bases from J, leaving 13 bases between. Germline V gene sequence: CDR1 MGHRA, CDR2 YSYEKL. The CDR3 reads CASSRSLGLYNEQFF. CDR3 nucleotide sequence: TGCGCCAGCAGCCGCTCCCTGGGGCTCTACAATGAGCAGTTCTTC.

The V and J genes are TRBV29-1 and TRBJ2-1; D is undetermined. Germline V gene sequence: CDR1 SQVTM, CDR2 ANQGSEA. The CDR3 sequence is 14 residues long. Trimming cost V 6 bases and J 9 bases, with 21 bases left between them. The CDR3 region has the DNA TGCAGCGTCCCCCGCACAGCCCGAGCTGGTGAGCAGTTCTTC. Protein: CSVPRTARAGEQFF.

The gene calls are TRBV25-1 and TRBJ1-2; no definite D call. The germline V gene has CDR1 MGHDK and CDR2 SYGVNS. The V and J ends lost 1 base and 1 base respectively, with 7 bases between them. This CDR3 comprises 14 residues. This chain's CDR3 is CASSEFGDNYGYTF. Written as DNA, the CDR3 is TGTGCCAGCAGTGAATTCGGGGATAACTATGGCTACACCTTC.

A few counts support this clone. This chain joins TRBV11-2 and TRBJ2-7; TRBD1 matches 7 bases. The germline gives CDR1 SGHAT, CDR2 FQNNGV. V lost 0 bases, J lost 4 bases, and 6 bases stayed unmatched. This CDR3 comprises 15 residues. The chain's CDR3 is CASSLDIGTAYEQYF. In DNA form, the CDR3 reads TGTGCCAGCAGCTTAGATATTGGGACAGCTTACGAGCAGTACTTC. Combining the CDR3 with reference TRBV11-2 and TRBJ2-7 gives the whole variable domain EAGVAQSPRYKIIEKRQSVAFWCNPISGHATLYWYQQILGQGPKLLIQFQNNGVVDDSQLPKDRFSAERLKGVDSTLKIQPAKLEDSAVYLCASSLDIGTAYEQYFGPGTRLTVT.

The V call is TRBV28, the J call TRBJ2-7, with a tentative D call TRBD2 (6 bases). The CDR3 covers 13 residues. The germline CDR1 and CDR2 sequences are MDHEN and SYDVKM. V lost 7 bases to trimming and J lost 2 bases, with 12 bases between them. In DNA form, the CDR3 reads TGTGCCAGCATTTCGGGACTCCCCTACGAGCAGTACTTC. Translated: CASISGLPYEQYF.

There are a few counts of this clone. This chain connects TRBV5-1 to TRBJ1-2, with a tentative D call TRBD1 (5 bases). The V end was cut by 0 bases, the J end by 2 bases, with 8 bases between. Germline assignment: CDR1 SGHRS and CDR2 YFSETQ. The CDR3 is made up of 14 amino acids. The CDR3 DNA reads as TGCGCCAGCAGCTTGGGACAGCAAAACTATGGCTACACCTTC. Translated, it gives CASSLGQQNYGYTF.

The J gene is TRBJ1-2, the V gene TRBV11-2; weak D call: TRBD1 (5 bases). The CDR3 consists of 13 residues. CDR1 is SGHAT, CDR2 FQNNGV, per germline. Trimming removed 3 bases at V and 8 bases at J, with 13 bases between. CDR3 coding DNA: TGTGCCAGCAGCTTGGAAGGGGTGAGGGGCTACACCTTC. It is translated as CASSLEGVRGYTF.

CDR3 coding DNA: TGTGCCTGGAGTGTTCCGGGCGAGCAGTACTTC. Translation gives CAWSVPGEQYF. The genes are TRBV30 and TRBJ2-7; D ambiguous. Germline V lookup: CDR1 GTSNPN, CDR2 SVGIG (reference sequence). This CDR3 has 11 residues. Trimming cost V 0 bases and J 6 bases, with 6 bases left between them.